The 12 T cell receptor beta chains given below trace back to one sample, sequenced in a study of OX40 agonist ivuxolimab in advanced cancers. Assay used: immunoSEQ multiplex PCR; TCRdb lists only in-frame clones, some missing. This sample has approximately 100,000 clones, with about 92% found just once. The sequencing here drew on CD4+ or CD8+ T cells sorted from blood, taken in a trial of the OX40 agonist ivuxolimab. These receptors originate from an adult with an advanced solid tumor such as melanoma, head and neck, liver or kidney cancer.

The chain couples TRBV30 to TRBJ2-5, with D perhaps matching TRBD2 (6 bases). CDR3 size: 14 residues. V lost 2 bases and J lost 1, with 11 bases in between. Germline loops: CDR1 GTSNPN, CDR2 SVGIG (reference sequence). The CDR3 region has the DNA TGTGCCTGGAGTCGCGGGGCGGCCCAAGAGACCCAGTACTTC. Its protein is CAWSRGAAQETQYF.

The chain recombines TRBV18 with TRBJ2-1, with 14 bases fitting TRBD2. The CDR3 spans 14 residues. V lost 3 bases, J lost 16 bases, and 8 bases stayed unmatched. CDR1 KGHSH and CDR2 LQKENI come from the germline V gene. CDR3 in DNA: TGTGCCAGCTCACCGGGGACTAGCGGGGGAACGCTATTCTTC. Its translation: CASSPGTSGGTLFF.

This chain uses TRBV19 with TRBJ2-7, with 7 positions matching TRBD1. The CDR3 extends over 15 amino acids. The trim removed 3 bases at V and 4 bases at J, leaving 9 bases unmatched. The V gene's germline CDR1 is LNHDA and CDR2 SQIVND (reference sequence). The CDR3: CASSINQGVIYEQYF. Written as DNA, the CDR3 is TGTGCCAGTAGTATTAATCAGGGGGTCATATACGAGCAGTACTTC.

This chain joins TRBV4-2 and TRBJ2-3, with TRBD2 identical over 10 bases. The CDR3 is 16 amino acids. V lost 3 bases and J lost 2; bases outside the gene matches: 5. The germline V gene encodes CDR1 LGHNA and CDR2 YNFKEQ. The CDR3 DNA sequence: TGTGCCAGCAGCCAGCTAGCGGGGGTATTCACAGATACGCAGTATTTT. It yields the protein CASSQLAGVFTDTQYF.

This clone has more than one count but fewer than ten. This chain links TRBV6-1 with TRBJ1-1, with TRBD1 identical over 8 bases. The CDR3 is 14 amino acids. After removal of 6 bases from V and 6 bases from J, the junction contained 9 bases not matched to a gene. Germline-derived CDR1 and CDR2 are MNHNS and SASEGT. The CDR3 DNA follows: TGTGCCAGCAGCCCTGGACAGGGTGGGCCTGAAGCTTTCTTT. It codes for CASSPGQGGPEAFF.

The CDR3 sequence: CSVEEPSGSEQFF. The CDR3 bases are TGCAGCGTTGAAGAGCCTAGCGGGAGCGAGCAGTTCTTC. This chain joins TRBV29-1 and TRBJ2-1; 10 bases are a match to TRBD2. Trimming took 0 bases from V and 10 from J; bases not matched to a gene: 3. The germline V gene has CDR1 SQVTM and CDR2 ANQGSEA. This CDR3 has 13 residues.

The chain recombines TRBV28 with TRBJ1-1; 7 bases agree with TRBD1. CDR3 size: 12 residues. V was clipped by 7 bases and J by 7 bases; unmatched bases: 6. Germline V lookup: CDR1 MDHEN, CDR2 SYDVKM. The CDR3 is CASTAGGGEAFF. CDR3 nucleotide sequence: TGTGCCAGCACCGCAGGGGGGGGTGAAGCTTTCTTT. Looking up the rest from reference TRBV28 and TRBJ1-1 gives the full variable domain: DVKVTQSSRYLVKRTGEKVFLECVQDMDHENMFWYRQDPGLGLRLIYFSYDVKMKEKGDIPEGYSVSREKKERFSLILESASTNQTSMYLCASTAGGGEAFFGQGTRLTVV.

As DNA, the CDR3 is TGTGCCAGCAGCGTTAGCGGGAGGAACAGCAATGAGCAGTTCTTC. As protein: CASSVSGRNSNEQFF. This rearrangement joins TRBV7-3 to TRBJ2-1; 10 bases align to TRBD2. Germline values: CDR1 SGHTA, CDR2 FQGTGA. The CDR3 length is 15 residues. The junction had 7 bases not matched to a gene; V was cut back by 5 bases and J by 6 bases.

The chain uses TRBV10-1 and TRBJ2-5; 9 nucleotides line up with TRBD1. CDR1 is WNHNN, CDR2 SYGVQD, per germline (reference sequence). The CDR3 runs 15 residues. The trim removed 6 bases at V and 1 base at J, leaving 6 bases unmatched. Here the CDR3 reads CASRRQGVTQETQYF. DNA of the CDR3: TGCGCCAGCAGACGACAGGGGGTAACCCAAGAGACCCAGTACTTC.

CDR3 bases: TGTGCCAGCAGCGCTCCCCAGGGGGGATACACTGAAGCTTTCTTT. This gives the protein CASSAPQGGYTEAFF. This sequence joins TRBV5-4 and TRBJ1-1; 7 bases are shared with TRBD1. V gave up 4 bases and J gave up 3 bases; unmatched junction bases: 9. Germline V lookup: CDR1 SGHNT, CDR2 YYREEE (reference sequence). The CDR3 totals 15 residues.

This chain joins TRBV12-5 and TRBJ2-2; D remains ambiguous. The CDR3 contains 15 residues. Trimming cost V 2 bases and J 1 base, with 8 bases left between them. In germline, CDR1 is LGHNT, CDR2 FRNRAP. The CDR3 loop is CASGLLSLNTGELFF. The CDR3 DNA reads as TGTGCTAGTGGTTTGTTGTCACTGAACACCGGGGAGCTGTTTTTT. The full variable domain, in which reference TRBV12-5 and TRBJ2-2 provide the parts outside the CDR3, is DARVTQTPRHKVTEMGQEVTMRCQPILGHNTVFWYRQTMMQGLELLAYFRNRAPLDDSGMPKDRFSAEMPDATLATLKIQPSEPRDSAVYFCASGLLSLNTGELFFGEGSRLTVL.

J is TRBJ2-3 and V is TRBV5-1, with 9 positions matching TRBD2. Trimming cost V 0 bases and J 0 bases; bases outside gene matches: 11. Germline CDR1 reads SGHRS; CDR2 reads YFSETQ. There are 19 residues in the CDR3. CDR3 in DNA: TGCGCCAGCAGCTTGGGTGGACTAGCGAGCCGCTCTAGCACAGATACGCAGTATTTT. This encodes CASSLGGLASRSSTDTQYF.